This T cell receptor beta chain was identified in a study of early T cells in non-severe SARS-CoV-2 infection. Study-level background: The chains were unpaired, and the sequenced material was bulk RNA from unsorted whole blood.

Looked up from germline, CDR1 is SQVTM and CDR2 is ANQGSEA. The CDR3 runs to 9 residues. Trimming removed 7 bases at V and 5 bases at J, with 3 bases between. Researchers tagged individual cDNA molecules with unique molecular identifiers. MiXCR was run by TCRdb on the 5' RACE reads, yielding one entry per CDR3 protein. This table holds roughly 29,000 distinct CDR3 sequences, 6% found once. The clonotype was recovered from an adult who was a healthcare worker with PCR-confirmed SARS-CoV-2 infection or an uninfected control (not recorded which). The chain couples TRBV29-1 to TRBJ2-1; D unclear. Here the sequenced sample was whole blood, taken at baseline. The CDR3 here is CSANNEQFF. The CDR3 DNA reads TGCAGCGCGAACAATGAGCAGTTCTTC.